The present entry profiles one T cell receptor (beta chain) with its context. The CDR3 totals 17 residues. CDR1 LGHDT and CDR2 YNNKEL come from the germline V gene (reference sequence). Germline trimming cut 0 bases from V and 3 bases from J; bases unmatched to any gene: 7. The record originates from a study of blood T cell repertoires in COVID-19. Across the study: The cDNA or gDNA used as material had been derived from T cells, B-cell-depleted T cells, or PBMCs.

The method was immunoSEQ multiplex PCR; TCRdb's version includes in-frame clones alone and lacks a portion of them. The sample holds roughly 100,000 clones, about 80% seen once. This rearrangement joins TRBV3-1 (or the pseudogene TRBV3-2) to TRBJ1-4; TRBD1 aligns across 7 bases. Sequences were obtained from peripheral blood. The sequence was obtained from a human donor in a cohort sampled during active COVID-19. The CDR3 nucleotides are TGTGCCAGCAGCCAAGATCGGAGGGGGCGGTCTAATGAAAAACTGTTTTTT. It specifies CASSQDRRGRSNEKLFF.